What follows are 27 T cell receptor beta chains derived from one specimen sequenced in a study of T cells in Graves' hyperthyroidism and ophthalmopathy (dated by TCRdb to between 2018 and 2021). The library relied on multiplex PCR. This sample was sequenced with an Illumina HiSeq 2000. TCR beta CDR3 regions were amplified from RNA transcripts. The first round of RT-PCR for the TCR CDR3 was performed with the HTBI primer set and the Qiagen OneStep RT-PCR kit. TCRdb ran its own pipeline on the public reads, namely fastp trimming at Q25 and MiXCR clone calling, and kept in-frame beta chains. A single entry per CDR3 protein holds the most common genes and DNA from its merged rows. The table for this sample lists about 520,000 distinct CDR3 sequences; approximately 25% of them were counted only once. Around 10% of the sample rests with the top ten. Material for sequencing was blood. These receptors originate from a woman aged 25 to 39 with Graves' ophthalmopathy.

This clonotype was seen many times. The CDR3 sequence: CASSQERQPQHF. For the CDR3, the DNA is TGTGCCAGCAGCCAAGAGAGGCAGCCCCAGCATTTT. V and J are TRBV28 and TRBJ1-5, with unresolved D. Germline CDR1 reads MDHEN; CDR2 reads SYDVKM. V lost 6 bases and J lost 7, with 10 bases in between. This CDR3 has 12 residues.

This clonotype occurred a few times. The CDR3 region is CATSSFQGRAEAFF. In DNA, the CDR3 is TGTGCCACCAGCAGTTTTCAGGGGCGGGCTGAAGCTTTCTTT. This chain links TRBV15 with TRBJ1-1, with D possibly TRBD1 on 6 matching bases. CDR1 is LNHNV, CDR2 YYDKDF, per germline (reference sequence). This CDR3 region has 14 residues. The germline V and J ends were trimmed by 3 bases and 6 bases, with 14 bases remaining between them.

This clonotype was picked up many times. The rearrangement joins TRBV6-1 to TRBJ2-7, with 7 bases lining up with TRBD1. With V trimmed by 6 bases and J by 5 bases, 10 bases remained unmatched. Germline V CDR1 and CDR2: MNHNS, SASEGT. The CDR3 extends over 14 amino acids. The CDR3 here is CASSPGQASHEQYF. In DNA, the CDR3 is TGTGCCAGCAGCCCCGGACAGGCCTCTCACGAGCAGTACTTC.

This clonotype came up many times. The chain recombines TRBV9 with TRBJ1-2, with a tentative D call TRBD1 (6 bases). The V gene's germline CDR1 is SGDLS and CDR2 YYNGEE. V was trimmed by 0 bases and J by 4 bases, leaving 13 bases between them. There are 15 residues in the CDR3. The CDR3 here is CASSVGAWGPYGYTF. The DNA for the CDR3 is TGTGCCAGCAGCGTAGGAGCGTGGGGGCCCTATGGCTACACCTTC.

This chain links TRBV29-1 with TRBJ2-1; 11 bases are a match to TRBD2. The germline V gene encodes CDR1 SQVTM and CDR2 ANQGSEA. CDR3 size: 15 residues. J lost 0 bases, V lost 6 bases, and 4 bases had no gene match. This chain's CDR3 is CSVSGLAVSYNEQFF. The CDR3 nucleotides are TGCAGCGTGTCGGGACTAGCGGTCTCCTACAATGAGCAGTTCTTC.

The gene calls are TRBV2 and TRBJ1-1; 7 nucleotides agree with TRBD1. Germline V gene data show CDR1 as SNHLY and CDR2 as FYNNEI. Trimming removed 5 bases from V and 0 bases from J; junction bases left unmatched: 9. This CDR3 contains 16 residues. The CDR3 here is CASSNDRDRMNTEAFF. The CDR3 nucleotides are TGTGCCAGCAGTAATGACAGGGATAGGATGAACACTGAAGCTTTCTTT.

The sample holds many counts of this clonotype. The V call is TRBV12-3 or TRBV12-4, the J call TRBJ2-7; 7 nucleotides agree with TRBD1. The CDR3 consists of 14 residues. The J segment lost 5 bases and the V segment lost 4 bases, leaving 8 bases of the junction unmatched. The CDR3 DNA sequence: TGTGCCAGCAGTTCGACAGGGAAGATACACGAGCAGTACTTC. Translated: CASSSTGKIHEQYF.

This clonotype was seen ten or more times. This chain links TRBV7-2 with TRBJ1-5; D is ambiguous. CDR1 is SGHTA, CDR2 FQGNSA, per germline. The CDR3 spans 13 residues. V lost 2 bases to trimming and J lost 6 bases, with 8 bases between them. The CDR3 DNA reads as TGTGCCAGCAGCTTACAGGACGGTCAGCCCCAGCATTTT. Translated, it gives CASSLQDGQPQHF.

This clonotype was seen at least ten times. The chain uses TRBV12-3 or TRBV12-4 and TRBJ1-2; no definite D call. This CDR3 has 11 amino acids. The DNA for the CDR3 is TGTGTCACGCGGGATGCAAAAGGCTACACCTTC. Protein: CVTRDAKGYTF.

This clonotype has just a few counts. The chain is built from TRBV12-3 or TRBV12-4 and TRBJ2-7; TRBD2 agrees at 11 bases. V lost 5 bases and J lost 5; bases outside the gene matches: 8. The CDR3 is 15 amino acids. CDR3 sequence (DNA): TGTGCCAGCAGTCAAACTAGCGGGAGTATCCACGAGCAGTACTTC. Amino acids: CASSQTSGSIHEQYF.

This clonotype was recorded once. The chain employs TRBV15 and TRBJ2-2; D uncertain. The germline gives CDR1 LNHNV, CDR2 YYDKDF (reference sequence). The CDR3 has 13 residues. V dropped 9 bases and J dropped 3 bases, with 11 bases sitting between them. CDR3 region: CATTVGYTGELFF. For the CDR3, the DNA is TGTGCCACTACCGTGGGATACACCGGGGAGCTGTTTTTT.

A note on this clonotype: A read error may account for a junction end that differs from germline. V is TRBV12-3 or TRBV12-4 and J is TRBJ1-3; D perhaps matches TRBD1 (5 bases). The CDR3 spans 16 residues. This CDR3 is CASSLGGTASGDTIYF. The CDR3 DNA reads TGTGCCAGCAGCTTGGGGGGGACGGCCTCTGGAGACACCATATATTTT.

The genes are TRBV12-3 or TRBV12-4 and TRBJ2-6; unclear D gene. The V and J ends lost 6 bases and 0 bases respectively, with 9 bases between them. The CDR3 totals 15 residues. The CDR3: CASSEWVSGANVLTF. The CDR3 DNA reads TGTGCCAGCAGCGAGTGGGTCTCTGGGGCCAACGTCCTGACTTTC.

This clonotype was seen repeatedly, ten times or more. The chain recombines TRBV29-1 with TRBJ2-7; weak D call: TRBD1 (6 bases). The CDR3 consists of 16 residues. Per germline, CDR1 SQVTM and CDR2 ANQGSEA. Trimming stripped 0 bases from V and 6 bases from J, with 21 bases between. The chain's CDR3 is CSVEDISGQGISEQYF. Written as DNA, the CDR3 is TGCAGCGTTGAAGATATTTCAGGCCAGGGGATCAGCGAGCAGTACTTC.

This clonotype was seen repeatedly, ten times or more. The chain joins TRBV12-3 or TRBV12-4 to TRBJ2-7, with D possibly being TRBD2 (6 bases). Trimming removed 5 bases from V and 7 bases from J, with 9 bases in between. This CDR3 has 11 residues. In nucleotides, the CDR3 is TGTGCCAGCAGTGCCCGGGGGGAGCAGTACTTC. This translates into CASSARGEQYF.

At least ten counts were recorded for this clonotype. This chain connects TRBV12-3 or TRBV12-4 to TRBJ1-2; tentative D call: TRBD1 (6 bases). The V and J ends lost 3 bases and 3 bases respectively, with 14 bases between them. This CDR3 has 15 residues. The CDR3 sequence: CASSLRTDRYYGYTF. CDR3 nucleotide sequence: TGTGCCAGCAGTTTGCGTACCGACAGGTACTATGGCTACACCTTC.

This clonotype has at least ten counts. The chain carries TRBV27 and TRBJ2-7; 8 bases match TRBD2. The CDR3 extends over 13 amino acids. The V segment lost 3 bases and the J segment 7 bases; nucleotides outside the gene matches: 5. Per germline, CDR1 MNHEY and CDR2 SMNVEV (reference sequence). In nucleotides, the CDR3 is TGTGCCAGCAGTTTCGACGTAGCGGGGGAGCAGTACTTC. Its translation: CASSFDVAGEQYF.

The sample holds many counts of this clonotype. The V gene is TRBV10-3, the J gene TRBJ1-1; possibly TRBD1 for D (6 bases). The CDR3 has 13 amino acids. V was shortened by 3 bases and J by 6 bases, with 11 bases between the two germline ends. Germline loops: CDR1 ENHRY, CDR2 SYGVKD. CDR3 sequence (DNA): TGTGCCATCAGTGACCAGCGACAGGCTGAAGCTTTCTTT. This codes for CAISDQRQAEAFF.

This clonotype occurred many times. The chain combines TRBV13 with TRBJ2-2, with D maybe TRBD1 (6 bases). Germline CDR1 reads PRHDT; CDR2 reads FYEKMQ (reference sequence). The CDR3 has 15 amino acids. V was trimmed by 0 bases and J by 4 bases, leaving 9 bases between them. The CDR3 loop reads CASSLGSGATGELFF. CDR3 coding DNA: TGTGCCAGCAGCTTAGGTTCAGGGGCCACCGGGGAGCTGTTTTTT.

At least ten counts were recorded for this clonotype. This chain uses TRBV7-2 with TRBJ2-2, with 7 positions matching TRBD2. Germline trimming cut 2 bases from V and 0 bases from J; bases unmatched to any gene: 9. This CDR3 has 18 residues. Germline CDR1 reads SGHTA; CDR2 reads FQGNSA. CDR3 region: CASSLRWRGLTNTGELFF. In DNA form, the CDR3 reads TGTGCCAGCAGCTTAAGGTGGCGGGGGTTAACGAACACCGGGGAGCTGTTTTTT.

CDR3 DNA sequence: TGTGCCAGCAGTCCTATGGGGGCCGGCGGGGAGCTGTTTTTT. Its protein is CASSPMGAGGELFF. The chain uses TRBV12-3 or TRBV12-4 and TRBJ2-2; tentative D call: TRBD1 (6 bases). The CDR3 is made up of 14 amino acids. V lost 5 bases and J lost 7, with 14 bases in between.

The rearrangement links TRBV27 to TRBJ1-2; D is unresolved. V was pared by 5 bases and J by 10 bases, with 20 bases between. CDR1 is MNHEY and CDR2 is SMNVEV in the germline V gene (reference sequence). The CDR3 contains 14 residues. The DNA for the CDR3 is TGTGCCAGCAGTACCCGGACGGGCCTTGTCGACTACACCTTC. It codes for CASSTRTGLVDYTF.

V gene TRBV2 combines with J gene TRBJ2-7; D uncertain. Trimming stripped 1 base from V and 3 bases from J, with 7 bases between. Germline CDR1 SNHLY, CDR2 FYNNEI. The CDR3 has 13 amino acids. The CDR3 protein is CASSEESYYEQYF. In DNA form, the CDR3 reads TGTGCCAGCAGTGAAGAATCGTACTACGAGCAGTACTTC.

There are many counts of this clonotype. The genes are TRBV28 and TRBJ1-5; D ambiguous. Trimming took off 4 bases at V and 4 bases at J, with 14 bases between the two ends. Germline loops: CDR1 MDHEN, CDR2 SYDVKM. The CDR3 consists of 15 residues. The CDR3 is CASSSTPLSNQPQHF. DNA for the CDR3: TGTGCCAGCAGTTCTACCCCCCTTTCTAATCAGCCCCAGCATTTT.

This clonotype was observed at least ten times. V gene TRBV19 combines with J gene TRBJ2-7, with 9 bases aligning to TRBD2. CDR3 length equals 17 residues. Germline V lookup: CDR1 LNHDA, CDR2 SQIVND (reference sequence). The V and J ends lost 3 bases and 1 base, in that order; junction bases with no gene match: 10. CDR3 coding DNA: TGTGCCAGTAGTATGAAGGCGGGGGGGGCCGTGTCCTACGAGCAGTACTTC. This gives the protein CASSMKAGGAVSYEQYF.

The chain combines TRBV28 with TRBJ2-5; 9 bases map to TRBD1. The CDR3 totals 16 residues. Per the germline V gene, CDR1 is MDHEN and CDR2 is SYDVKM. V shed 0 bases and J 5 bases; nucleotides not matched to a gene: 7. The CDR3 loop reads CASSLWSTGGEETQYF. CDR3 DNA: TGTGCCAGCAGTTTATGGTCCACAGGGGGCGAGGAGACCCAGTACTTC.

This clonotype has at least ten counts. The V call is TRBV4-1, the J call TRBJ2-7, with a weak D call TRBD1 (6 bases). The CDR3 covers 14 residues. CDR1 and CDR2 from the germline V gene are MGHRA and YSYEKL. The V gene lost 1 base and the J gene lost 2 bases, with 9 bases spanning the gap. CDR3 DNA: TGCGCCAGCAGCCAAGGGGGACAACCCTACGAGCAGTACTTC. Translated, it gives CASSQGGQPYEQYF.